The rows below give T cell receptor beta chains drawn from one sample of a study of radiotherapy plus CTLA-4 blockade in lung cancer. Assay used: immunoSEQ multiplex PCR; TCRdb lists only in-frame clones, some missing. The table has more than 75,000 clones, approximately 72% seen once. The sample in question was peripheral blood, obtained from a patient treated with radiotherapy plus ipilimumab. All receptors derive from a human donor with non-small cell lung cancer who had a partial response to radiotherapy plus ipilimumab. Some clones in this sample may be carry-over from other donors' samples. Each CDR3 is given without its conserved first and last residue. The D gene is left open where the match is weak.

D gene: TRBD2; V gene: TRBV5-1; CDR3 protein: ASSFDGRAINEQF
D gene: -; V gene: TRBV7-8; CDR3 protein: ASSPWERGTDTQY
D gene: -; V gene: TRBV20-1; CDR3 protein: SASNLYGYT
D gene: -; V gene: TRBV19; CDR3 protein: ATSGLDKYEQY
D gene: -; V gene: TRBV6-1; CDR3 protein: ASSRFRTARGELF
D gene: -; V gene: TRBV6-6; CDR3 protein: ASSYAGSGNQPQH
D gene: -; V gene: TRBV19; CDR3 protein: ASSLPGREVYGYT
D gene: -; V gene: TRBV5-4; CDR3 protein: ASSLGQEAYYNSPLH
D gene: TRBD2; V gene: TRBV7-6; CDR3 protein: ASSPRGSSYNEQF
D gene: TRBD1; V gene: TRBV7-7; CDR3 protein: ASSETGLTDTQY
D gene: TRBD1; V gene: TRBV4-2; CDR3 protein: ASSLRGQRNEKLF
D gene: -; V gene: TRBV10-3; CDR3 protein: AISDLGGATYEQY
D gene: -; V gene: TRBV18; CDR3 protein: ASSPRGLTGNTIY
D gene: TRBD1; V gene: TRBV7-3; CDR3 protein: ASSTTGTGNQPQH
D gene: -; V gene: TRBV5-1; CDR3 protein: ASSLGGGGDYEQY
D gene: -; V gene: TRBV6-5; CDR3 protein: ASSTSSDTYNEQF
D gene: -; V gene: TRBV18; CDR3 protein: ASSPSFGQTYEQY
D gene: -; V gene: TRBV6-1; CDR3 protein: ASSALAGGVTEAF
D gene: TRBD2; V gene: TRBV5-1; CDR3 protein: ASRGIVAGGPETQY
D gene: -; V gene: TRBV15; CDR3 protein: ATSRDAAGELF
D gene: TRBD1; V gene: TRBV11-2; CDR3 protein: ASSSLRGRSGANVLT
D gene: -; V gene: TRBV7-2; CDR3 protein: ASTQTVGYT
D gene: TRBD1; V gene: TRBV11-3; CDR3 protein: ASSSDRAGYGYT
D gene: -; V gene: TRBV28; CDR3 protein: ASSLDTRLNYGYT
D gene: -; V gene: TRBV27; CDR3 protein: ASSFKVAYEQY
D gene: TRBD2; V gene: TRBV28; CDR3 protein: ASMGTSGDYEQY
D gene: TRBD1; V gene: TRBV7-9; CDR3 protein: ASSLGTGGNQPQH
D gene: -; V gene: TRBV6-5; CDR3 protein: ASTPLRGSPLH
D gene: TRBD2; V gene: TRBV2; CDR3 protein: ASKLAGVETQY
D gene: TRBD1; V gene: TRBV14; CDR3 protein: ASSQTGTAQF
D gene: -; V gene: TRBV7-9; CDR3 protein: ASSLSSVREQY
D gene: -; V gene: TRBV29-1; CDR3 protein: SVREGPQAF
D gene: -; V gene: TRBV28; CDR3 protein: ASSLDRQLAKNIQY
D gene: TRBD1; V gene: TRBV6-1; CDR3 protein: ASSGPRDRANNEQF
D gene: TRBD1; V gene: TRBV5-4; CDR3 protein: ASSSGTGDTDTQY
D gene: -; V gene: TRBV10-3; CDR3 protein: AISDLNYGYT
D gene: TRBD1; V gene: TRBV6-6; CDR3 protein: ASRRTGTENYEQY
D gene: TRBD2; V gene: TRBV5-4; CDR3 protein: ASSMPREGEQY
D gene: TRBD1; V gene: TRBV7-8; CDR3 protein: ASSFAGTAQETQY
D gene: TRBD1; V gene: TRBV9; CDR3 protein: ASSRDRGLETQY
D gene: -; V gene: TRBV18; CDR3 protein: ASSPALENEQF
D gene: TRBD1; V gene: TRBV15; CDR3 protein: ATSSFGKTGGSVAYNEQF
D gene: TRBD1; V gene: TRBV7-8; CDR3 protein: ASSQGQGRGEQF
D gene: TRBD2; V gene: TRBV5-4; CDR3 protein: ASSLAAGTTDTQY
D gene: -; V gene: TRBV11-2; CDR3 protein: ASSKVIAAALRHEQF
D gene: -; V gene: TRBV5-1; CDR3 protein: ASSLDGLYEQY